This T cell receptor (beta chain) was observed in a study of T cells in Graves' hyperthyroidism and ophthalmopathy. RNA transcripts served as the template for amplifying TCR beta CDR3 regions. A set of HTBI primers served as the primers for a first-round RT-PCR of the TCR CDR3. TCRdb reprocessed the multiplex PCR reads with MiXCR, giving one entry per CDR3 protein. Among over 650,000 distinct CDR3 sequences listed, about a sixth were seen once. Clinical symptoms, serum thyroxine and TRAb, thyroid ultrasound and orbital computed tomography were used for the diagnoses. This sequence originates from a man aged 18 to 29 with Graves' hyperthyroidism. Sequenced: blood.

The CDR3 loop is CASKREESTDTQYF. DNA of the CDR3: TGTGCCAGTAAGCGGGAGGAGAGCACAGATACGCAGTATTTT. The genes are TRBV19 and TRBJ2-3; the match to TRBD2 covers 9 bases. Germline values: CDR1 LNHDA, CDR2 SQIVND (reference sequence). The CDR3 has 14 residues. The J segment lost 0 bases and the V segment lost 7 bases, leaving 2 bases of the junction unmatched.